A single sample gave rise to the 27 T cell receptor beta chains below, sequenced in a study of Graves' ophthalmopathy and Graves' hyperthyroidism. Amplification from RNA transcripts yielded the TCR beta CDR3 regions. An initial RT-PCR round employing HTBI primers preceded a second-round multiplex PCR. Each CDR3 protein gets one entry after TCRdb re-called the multiplex PCR reads with MiXCR. Of more than 1,000,000 distinct CDR3 sequences in the sample, around a third are singletons; the top ten hold more than 9.5%. What was sequenced was peripheral blood or thyroid tissue (not recorded which). These receptors all stem from an adult man with Graves' hyperthyroidism.

This clonotype was detected many times. This chain uses TRBV2 with TRBJ2-7, with 10 bases lining up with TRBD1. With V trimmed by 8 bases and J by 6 bases, 4 bases remained unmatched. The germline V gene encodes CDR1 SNHLY and CDR2 FYNNEI. This CDR3 has 12 amino acids. CDR3 region: CASLGDRGEQYF. Here the CDR3 DNA reads TGTGCCAGCTTAGGGGACAGGGGCGAGCAGTACTTC.

This clonotype has a count of ten or more. The chain is built from TRBV10-3 and TRBJ2-7; TRBD2 matches at 10 bases. This CDR3 region has 14 residues. V shed 3 bases and J 12 bases; nucleotides not matched to a gene: 11. CDR1 and CDR2 (germline): ENHRY, SYGVKD. CDR3 in amino acids: CAISDPSGRARAYF. CDR3 DNA sequence: TGTGCCATCAGTGATCCGAGCGGGAGGGCTCGGGCGTACTTC.

About this clonotype: A read error may explain this, as a much larger clone is one base away. The chain employs TRBV20-1 and TRBJ1-1; 7 bases map to TRBD1. CDR3 length: 12 amino acids. CDR1 and CDR2 (germline): DFQATT, SNEGSKA (reference sequence). With V trimmed by 4 bases and J by 4 bases, 3 bases remained unmatched. The CDR3 here is CSATGGITEAFF. The CDR3 DNA is TGCAGTGCTACAGGGGGGATCACTGAAGCTTTCTTT.

This clonotype appeared many times. This chain's CDR3 is CSATDGSSYEQYF. The CDR3 region has the DNA TGCAGTGCTACGGACGGGAGCTCCTACGAGCAGTACTTC. This chain uses TRBV20-1 with TRBJ2-7, with D possibly matching TRBD2 (6 bases). This CDR3 comprises 13 residues. Trimming took 4 bases from V and 0 from J, leaving 10 bases between them. The germline gives CDR1 DFQATT, CDR2 SNEGSKA (reference sequence).

This clonotype was detected many times. The J gene is TRBJ1-2, the V gene TRBV19; TRBD1 is a possible D gene (6 bases). The CDR3 is 14 residues long. Trimming took off 5 bases at V and 4 bases at J, with 14 bases between the two ends. Germline lookup yields CDR1 LNHDA and CDR2 SQIVND (reference sequence). This CDR3 is CASSPRGQTYGYTF. Written as DNA, the CDR3 is TGTGCCAGTAGTCCCCGCGGACAGACCTATGGCTACACCTTC.

Comments on this clonotype: Since a much larger clone is just one base distant, this may be a read error. CDR3 DNA sequence: TGTGCCAACAGTTACCCCGGGAATGGCTACACCTTC. Protein sequence: CANSYPGNGYTF. The chain couples TRBV6-5 to TRBJ1-2; D is undetermined. The CDR3 sequence is 12 residues long. Per the germline V gene, CDR1 is MNHEY and CDR2 is SVGAGI.

Only one count was recorded for this clonotype. The V gene is TRBV7-8, the J gene TRBJ2-7, with D perhaps matching TRBD1 (5 bases). Germline lookup yields CDR1 SGHVS and CDR2 FQNEAQ. The CDR3 contains 16 residues. Between the trimmed V and J ends, which lost 4 bases and 6 bases, there was a span of 22 bases. CDR3 coding DNA: TGTGCCAGCAGCTCACGGTCCCAGGGTTGGGAAGGCGAGCAGTACTTC. Protein product: CASSSRSQGWEGEQYF.

This clonotype has a handful of counts. V and J are TRBV7-9 and TRBJ1-1, with TRBD1 matching over 8 bases. CDR1 and CDR2 from the germline V gene are SEHNR and FQNEAQ (reference sequence). The CDR3 extends over 13 amino acids. With V trimmed by 3 bases and J by 11 bases, 8 bases remained unmatched. The CDR3 spells CASSFADRGYAFF. CDR3 DNA sequence: TGTGCCAGCAGCTTTGCCGACAGGGGATATGCTTTCTTT.

The rearrangement uses TRBV30 and TRBJ1-2; no definite D call. This CDR3 contains 13 residues. Trimming stripped 6 bases from V and 0 bases from J, with 11 bases between. The germline CDR1 and CDR2 sequences are GTSNPN and SVGIG (reference sequence). CDR3 in DNA: TGTGCCTGTGAGAGACCATCTAACTATGGCTACACCTTC. This encodes CACERPSNYGYTF.

The gene calls are TRBV25-1 and TRBJ1-5; 11 bases line up with TRBD1. The germline V gene has CDR1 MGHDK and CDR2 SYGVNS. V shed 3 bases, J shed 6 bases, and the junction held 7 bases outside the gene matches. CDR3 length: 16 amino acids. CDR3 amino acids: CASSDGGQGVSQPQHF. The CDR3, as DNA: TGTGCCAGCAGTGACGGGGGACAGGGGGTGAGTCAGCCCCAGCATTTT. Full variable domain (outside the CDR3, taken from reference TRBV25-1 and TRBJ1-5): EADIYQTPRYLVIGTGKKITLECSQTMGHDKMYWYQQDPGMELHLIHYSYGVNSTEKGDLSSESTVSRIRTEHFPLTLESARPSHTSQYLCASSDGGQGVSQPQHFGDGTRLSIL.

This chain joins TRBV7-3 and TRBJ2-5, with D possibly matching TRBD2 (6 bases). V lost 0 bases and J lost 7, with 15 bases in between. The CDR3 extends over 15 amino acids. From germline, CDR1 is SGHTA and CDR2 FQGTGA. In DNA form, the CDR3 reads TGTGCCAGCAGCTTAACGGCGGGCCCGCGGGGGACCCAGTACTTC. Amino acids: CASSLTAGPRGTQYF.

The gene calls are TRBV2 and TRBJ2-5; TRBD2 aligns across 8 bases. The germline V gene encodes CDR1 SNHLY and CDR2 FYNNEI. V was pared by 5 bases and J by 2 bases, with 13 bases of the junction left unmatched. This CDR3 contains 17 residues. CDR3 residues: CASSYSGGGRQQETQYF. The CDR3 region has the DNA TGTGCCAGCAGTTACTCGGGCGGGGGGCGTCAACAAGAGACCCAGTACTTC.

The J gene is TRBJ2-7, the V gene TRBV7-2; 11 nucleotides align to TRBD1. This CDR3 spans 14 amino acids. Germline V lookup: CDR1 SGHTA, CDR2 FQGNSA. The ends lost 6 bases at V and 6 bases at J; junction bases unmatched: 7. DNA of the CDR3: TGTGCCAGCAGAGAAATCGGACAGGGGGCCGAGCAGTACTTC. Its translation: CASREIGQGAEQYF.

This clonotype was detected ten times or more. The V gene is TRBV9, the J gene TRBJ1-5; 9 bases align to TRBD1. Germline trimming cut 4 bases from V and 9 bases from J; bases unmatched to any gene: 14. The CDR3 totals 16 residues. CDR1 and CDR2 from the germline V gene are SGDLS and YYNGEE. CDR3 DNA sequence: TGTGCCAGCAGCCCTAGAGACAGGGGGTACGTTCGGCCCCAGCATTTT. Amino acids: CASSPRDRGYVRPQHF.

V and J are TRBV29-1 and TRBJ2-7; possible D gene TRBD1, 6 bases. Trimming left V 6 bases short and J 4 bases short, with 13 bases between. From germline, CDR1 is SQVTM and CDR2 ANQGSEA. CDR3 length equals 12 residues. The DNA of the CDR3 is TGCAGCGTAGGGGGACCCGGATACGAGCAGTACTTC. As protein: CSVGGPGYEQYF.

The sample holds many counts of this clonotype. J is TRBJ2-7 and V is TRBV29-1; D unresolved. V lost 2 bases to trimming and J lost 5 bases, with 13 bases between them. CDR3 length equals 13 residues. Germline CDR1 and CDR2: SQVTM and ANQGSEA. The CDR3 sequence is CSVETTTSDEQYF. The CDR3 region has the DNA TGCAGCGTTGAAACGACGACAAGCGACGAGCAGTACTTC.

This clonotype came up many times. The gene calls are TRBV7-3 and TRBJ1-6; D may be TRBD1 (5 bases). The CDR3 has 14 amino acids. V was shortened by 6 bases and J by 8 bases, with 14 bases between the two germline ends. Germline V gene lookup returns CDR1 SGHTA and CDR2 FQGTGA. CDR3 sequence: CASSSTGGDSPLHF. The DNA of the CDR3 is TGTGCCAGCAGTTCGACGGGGGGGGATTCACCCCTCCACTTT.

This clonotype was observed a few times. The chain recombines TRBV29-1 with TRBJ2-5, with a tentative D call TRBD2 (6 bases). Germline V lookup: CDR1 SQVTM, CDR2 ANQGSEA. The ends were cut back, 0 bases at V and 7 bases at J, with 15 bases in the middle. The length of the CDR3 is 14 residues. The CDR3 nucleotides are TGCAGCGTTGAAGATCTTCGGGACTTGGTGACCCAGTACTTC. Amino acid sequence: CSVEDLRDLVTQYF.

The J gene is TRBJ2-5, the V gene TRBV10-1, with 7 bases that match TRBD1. Germline CDR1 WNHNN, CDR2 SYGVQD (reference sequence). Trimming took 5 bases from V and 5 from J; bases not matched to a gene: 8. The CDR3 extends over 14 amino acids. CDR3 in DNA: TGCGCCAGCAGTCACGGACAGGCGAGGGAGACCCAGTACTTC. Translation: CASSHGQARETQYF.

This clonotype was observed many times. This sequence joins TRBV29-1 and TRBJ2-7; TRBD2 matches at 11 bases. J gave up 3 bases and V 6 bases, and 7 bases lay outside the gene matches. Germline CDR1 is SQVTM and CDR2 is ANQGSEA. This CDR3 region has 14 residues. This CDR3 reads CSVLGTSGLYEQYF. For the CDR3, the DNA is TGCAGCGTACTGGGGACTAGCGGTCTCTACGAGCAGTACTTC.

The chain recombines TRBV10-3 with TRBJ1-5; 12 nucleotides match TRBD1. The germline V gene has CDR1 ENHRY and CDR2 SYGVKD. This CDR3 contains 17 residues. V shed 4 bases and J 2 bases; nucleotides not matched to a gene: 6. CDR3 DNA: TGTGCCATCAGTGGGGACAGGGGGCTTGCAGGCAATCAGCCCCAGCATTTT. Translated, it gives CAISGDRGLAGNQPQHF.

Ten or more counts support this clonotype. The rearrangement joins TRBV29-1 to TRBJ2-7, with 7 bases matching TRBD2. This CDR3 has 13 residues. The J segment lost 6 bases and the V segment lost 1 base, leaving 6 bases of the junction unmatched. The germline V gene has CDR1 SQVTM and CDR2 ANQGSEA. CDR3: CSVEGTSWAEQYF. The CDR3 DNA reads as TGCAGCGTTGAAGGGACTAGTTGGGCCGAGCAGTACTTC.

This clonotype has a handful of counts. The CDR3 sequence: CATSLSPTVLRAFF. CDR3 DNA sequence: TGTGCCACCAGCCTCTCACCGACAGTCCTTCGAGCTTTCTTT. The rearrangement joins TRBV15 to TRBJ1-1; perhaps TRBD1 as D (5 bases). Germline V gene lookup returns CDR1 LNHNV and CDR2 YYDKDF (reference sequence). The CDR3 loop spans 14 amino acids. Trimming shortened V by 5 bases and J by 10 bases, and 20 bases separated the two germline ends.

This clonotype showed up many times. The CDR3 reads CASSLRTALRDGYTF. As DNA, the CDR3 is TGTGCCAGCAGCCTTCGGACAGCCCTCAGGGACGGCTACACCTTC. The rearrangement uses TRBV14 and TRBJ1-2; the D gene is possibly TRBD1 (6 bases). V gave up 4 bases and J gave up 8 bases, with 20 bases separating them. The CDR3 covers 15 residues. Looked up from germline, CDR1 is SGHDN and CDR2 is FVKESK.

This clonotype occurred a few times. Its ends do not fully match the called genes, so a read error is possible. The chain links TRBV6-6 to TRBJ1-1; D might be TRBD1 (6 bases). The germline CDR1 and CDR2 sequences are MNHNY and SVGAGI (reference sequence). The CDR3 sequence is 12 residues long. The CDR3 sequence: CAGSQQGSEAFF. As DNA, the CDR3 is TGTGCCGGCAGTCAGCAGGGGTCCGAAGCTTTCTTT.

The rearrangement joins TRBV6-2 or TRBV6-3 to TRBJ1-5; 8 nucleotides match TRBD1. This CDR3 region has 16 residues. J gave up 4 bases and V 2 bases, and 7 bases lay outside the gene matches. The germline V gene encodes CDR1 MNHEY and CDR2 SVGEGT. The CDR3 region has the DNA TGTGCCAGCAGTTACCACCGGACAGGGCCTAATCAGCCCCAGCATTTT. Its translation is CASSYHRTGPNQPQHF.

A remark on this clonotype: The CDR3 ends on some other residue instead of the conserved phenylalanine or tryptophan, so this is likely a read error. This sequence joins TRBV12-3 or TRBV12-4 and TRBJ1-1, with D perhaps matching TRBD1 (6 bases). The CDR3 loop spans 13 amino acids. The CDR3: CASTLGGYTEAFS. The CDR3 coding sequence is TGTGCCAGCACTTTAGGGGGTTATACTGAAGCTTTCTCT.